These 19 T cell receptor beta chains originate from one sample sequenced in a study of cytomegalovirus exposure and HLA in healthy donors. Clones were read by immunoSEQ multiplex PCR, and TCRdb kept only the in-frame ones, dropping some. The repertoire includes roughly 60,000 clones, 92% of them detected once, and around 1.4% sits in the top ten. The sequencing sample was made of PBMCs. The receptors derive from a woman aged 18-35 years in good health and CMV-seronegative.

This chain uses TRBV2 with TRBJ2-1, with 7 bases that match TRBD2. The junction had 9 bases not matched to a gene; V was cut back by 6 bases and J by 7 bases. Germline CDR1 and CDR2: SNHLY and FYNNEI. There are 14 residues in the CDR3. CDR3 sequence (DNA): TGTGCCAGCAGACCCCTGCGGGAGCCGAATGAGCAGTTCTTC. Translated, it gives CASRPLREPNEQFF.

The chain is built from TRBV7-3 and TRBJ2-3, with TRBD2 identical over 8 bases. V trimming: 8 bases; J trimming: 0 bases; junction bases outside the gene matches: 7. This CDR3 region has 15 residues. CDR1 and CDR2 (germline): SGHTA, FQGTGA. CDR3 in amino acids: CASSGLARSTDTQYF. The CDR3 coding sequence is TGTGCCAGCTCCGGACTAGCTCGAAGCACAGATACGCAGTATTTT.

This sequence joins TRBV28 and TRBJ2-7, with 7 bases fitting TRBD1. V shed 2 bases, J shed 6 bases, and the junction held 4 bases outside the gene matches. The CDR3 covers 13 residues. Germline CDR1 and CDR2: MDHEN and SYDVKM. The CDR3 nucleotides are TGTGCCAGCAGTTTACCGACAGGGCGCGAGCAGTACTTC. This encodes CASSLPTGREQYF.

The chain carries TRBV6-6 and TRBJ2-3, with D hard to call. CDR3 size: 13 residues. V was pared by 6 bases and J by 2 bases, with 9 bases between. The germline gives CDR1 MNHNY, CDR2 SVGAGI (reference sequence). The CDR3 spells CASSQLSTDTQYF. The DNA for the CDR3 is TGTGCCAGCAGCCAACTATCCACAGATACGCAGTATTTT.

This clone was detected only once. The chain has TRBV10-3 and TRBJ2-7; 12 bases are a match to TRBD2. CDR3 length: 15 amino acids. Germline loops: CDR1 ENHRY, CDR2 SYGVKD. J gave up 6 bases and V 2 bases, and 5 bases lay outside the gene matches. The CDR3 reads CAISELAGGEGEQYF. In nucleotides, the CDR3 is TGTGCCATCAGTGAGCTAGCGGGAGGGGAAGGCGAGCAGTACTTC.

The chain combines TRBV28 with TRBJ2-7, with 11 bases lining up with TRBD1. Unmatched junction bases numbered 6, after V lost 8 bases and J lost 3 bases. Germline V gene lookup returns CDR1 MDHEN and CDR2 SYDVKM. The CDR3 covers 14 residues. The CDR3: CASSMGTGGYEQYF. The CDR3 coding sequence is TGTGCCAGCTCCATGGGGACAGGGGGCTACGAGCAGTACTTC.

This clone is a singleton in its sample. The chain carries TRBV6-5 and TRBJ1-2; a weak D match, TRBD1 (5 bases). V lost 3 bases and J lost 6, with 8 bases in between. The V gene's germline CDR1 is MNHEY and CDR2 SVGAGI. The CDR3 is 12 amino acids. The CDR3 reads CASSYGADGYTF. CDR3 nucleotide sequence: TGTGCCAGCAGTTATGGGGCGGATGGCTACACCTTC.

The chain is built from TRBV28 and TRBJ2-3; 7 nucleotides match TRBD1. In germline, CDR1 is MDHEN, CDR2 SYDVKM. The CDR3 spans 14 residues. V gave up 2 bases and J gave up 14 bases; unmatched junction bases: 13. In DNA, the CDR3 is TGTGCCAGCAGTTTAACCCAGACAGGGAATCGTATGTATTTT. Translated: CASSLTQTGNRMYF.

This sequence joins TRBV5-1 and TRBJ1-5, with a possible D match to TRBD1 (5 bases). CDR1 is SGHRS and CDR2 is YFSETQ in the germline V gene. CDR3 length: 13 residues. V shed 0 bases and J shed 5 bases, with 6 bases lying between them. As DNA, the CDR3 is TGCGCCAGCAGCTTGGGCAGGGATCAGCCCCAGCATTTT. This encodes CASSLGRDQPQHF.

V gene TRBV6-5 combines with J gene TRBJ2-7; the D is unclear. From germline, CDR1 is MNHEY and CDR2 SVGAGI. CDR3 length equals 12 residues. V shed 6 bases and J shed 1 base, with 7 bases lying between them. The CDR3 bases are TGTGCCAGCAGCGACGGGTCCTACGAGCAGTACTTC. Translating it yields CASSDGSYEQYF.

V usage is TRBV6-1 and J usage is TRBJ1-5; possible D gene TRBD1, 6 bases. CDR1 MNHNS and CDR2 SASEGT come from the germline V gene. The CDR3 has 14 residues. Trimming pared 7 bases from V and 8 bases from J, leaving 18 bases between. This CDR3 reads CASKNRERLEPQHF. In DNA, the CDR3 is TGTGCCAGCAAAAACAGGGAACGTTTAGAGCCCCAGCATTTT.

The chain has TRBV7-9 and TRBJ2-2, with D maybe TRBD1 (6 bases). The CDR3 spans 16 residues. Trimming took off 2 bases at V and 1 base at J, with 11 bases between the two ends. Germline assignment: CDR1 SEHNR and CDR2 FQNEAQ (reference sequence). This chain's CDR3 is CASSLIPGQNTGELFF. The CDR3 coding sequence is TGTGCCAGCAGCTTAATTCCGGGACAGAACACCGGGGAGCTGTTTTTT.

This clone has a single count. V is TRBV11-2 and J is TRBJ2-5, with no clear D. The CDR3 length is 13 residues. In germline, CDR1 is SGHAT, CDR2 FQNNGV. V shed 2 bases and J shed 5 bases, with 9 bases lying between them. CDR3 coding DNA: TGTGCCAGCAGCTTAAGTCCCGGGGAGACCCAGTACTTC. Its translation: CASSLSPGETQYF. The full variable domain, rest sourced from reference TRBV11-2 and TRBJ2-5, is EAGVAQSPRYKIIEKRQSVAFWCNPISGHATLYWYQQILGQGPKLLIQFQNNGVVDDSQLPKDRFSAERLKGVDSTLKIQPAKLEDSAVYLCASSLSPGETQYFGPGTRLLVL.

The J gene is TRBJ2-1, the V gene TRBV4-1; TRBD2 agrees at 7 bases. V dropped 1 base and J dropped 7; count of bases not matched to a gene: 4. Germline V gene lookup returns CDR1 MGHRA and CDR2 YSYEKL. This CDR3 spans 14 amino acids. CDR3 amino acids: CASSQVGGKNEQFF. In nucleotides, the CDR3 is TGCGCCAGCAGCCAAGTGGGGGGGAAGAATGAGCAGTTCTTC.

This clone has only a few counts. The chain recombines TRBV6-5 with TRBJ1-2; 7 bases fit TRBD1. The CDR3 covers 12 residues. CDR1 and CDR2 (germline): MNHEY, SVGAGI. V lost 7 bases and J lost 4; bases outside the gene matches: 3. The CDR3 here is CASTTGSYGYTF. DNA of the CDR3: TGTGCCAGCACGACAGGGTCCTATGGCTACACCTTC.

This clone has only one observation. This rearrangement joins TRBV5-1 to TRBJ2-7; D may be TRBD1 (5 bases). The germline V and J ends were trimmed by 0 bases and 1 base, with 11 bases remaining between them. The germline CDR1 and CDR2 sequences are SGHRS and YFSETQ. CDR3 length equals 15 residues. The CDR3 DNA is TGCGCCAGCAGCTTGGAGGACACCCCATCCTACGAGCAGTACTTC. Translation: CASSLEDTPSYEQYF. The full variable domain, with the rest looked up from reference TRBV5-1 and TRBJ2-7, is KAGVTQTPRYLIKTRGQQVTLSCSPISGHRSVSWYQQTPGQGLQFLFEYFSETQRNKGNFPGRFSGRQFSNSRSEMNVSTLELGDSALYLCASSLEDTPSYEQYFGPGTRLTVT.

The chain links TRBV4-1 to TRBJ2-2; D might be TRBD1 (6 bases). V dropped 4 bases and J dropped 3 bases, with 15 bases sitting between them. The CDR3 consists of 16 residues. In germline, CDR1 is MGHRA, CDR2 YSYEKL. The CDR3 reads CASSLLAGADTGELFF. The CDR3 nucleotides are TGCGCCAGCAGCCTTCTGGCAGGGGCAGACACCGGGGAGCTGTTTTTT.

The V gene is TRBV28, the J gene TRBJ1-1, with 7 bases identical to TRBD1. Germline lookup yields CDR1 MDHEN and CDR2 SYDVKM. V shed 10 bases, J shed 6 bases, and the junction held 5 bases outside the gene matches. The CDR3 sequence is 11 residues long. CDR3 DNA: TGTGCCACCAGACAGGGCGCTGAAGCTTTCTTT. The encoded protein is CATRQGAEAFF.

This chain joins TRBV2 and TRBJ2-1; possible D gene TRBD1, 5 bases. Trimming pared 8 bases from V and 9 bases from J, leaving 14 bases between. The CDR3 is 12 residues long. Per the germline V gene, CDR1 is SNHLY and CDR2 is FYNNEI. CDR3 loop: CASGYQGGEQFF. CDR3 nucleotides: TGTGCCAGCGGATACCAGGGTGGTGAGCAGTTCTTC.